The subject of this entry is one T cell receptor (beta chain). The assay was immunoSEQ multiplex PCR, and TCRdb's table has in-frame clones only and misses some. The data contain 250,000 to 300,000 clones, about 86% of them singletons. The sample is drawn from a study of blood T cell repertoires in COVID-19. Study in general: Sources were T cells, B-cell-depleted T cells, or PBMCs; the material itself was cDNA or gDNA.

Trimming at V came to 7 bases and at J to 2 bases, leaving 11 bases not matched to a gene. CDR3 length equals 15 residues. Germline V gene data show CDR1 as SQVTM and CDR2 as ANQGSEA. The clonotype was recovered from a woman aged 55 to 70 with active or convalescent COVID-19. This chain uses TRBV29-1 with TRBJ1-2; 9 bases line up with TRBD1. Specimen: peripheral blood. The CDR3, as DNA: TGCAGCGCCACTAGAGGGGGACAGGGCAACTATGGCTACACCTTC. Its translation is CSATRGGQGNYGYTF. Using reference TRBV29-1 and TRBJ1-2 for the parts outside the CDR3, the full variable domain is SAVISQKPSRDICQRGTSLTIQCQVDSQVTMMFWYRQQPGQSLTLIATANQGSEATYESGFVIDKFPISRPNLTFSTLTVSNMSPEDSSIYLCSATRGGQGNYGYTFGSGTRLTVV.